The present TCR beta chain was sequenced within a study of T cell responses to AZD1222 COVID-19 vaccine. Study results and caveats: Epitopes outside B.1.351 and B.1.1.7 mutated regions reportedly drew nearly half of spike TCRs. In a largely white British group with more females than males, clonal diversity was possibly underestimated. Regions 160-218 and 743-854 dominated among vaccine-associated CD4 TCRs spanning spike.

Trimming stripped 6 bases from V and 3 bases from J, with 11 bases between. Germline CDR1 reads ENHRY; CDR2 reads SYGVKD. The CDR3 is made up of 13 amino acids. This clone has just one count. The antigen is undetermined. Assay: immunoSEQ multiplex PCR; the TCRdb copy retains only in-frame clones and omits some. The table lists around 160,000 clones, roughly 91% of them singletons. V is TRBV10-3 and J is TRBJ1-1; possibly TRBD1 for D (5 bases). The sequencing here drew on peripheral blood, taken on day 0 of AZD1222 vaccination. The receptor was derived from an adult in good health. CDR3 residues: CAIREGRYTEAFF. CDR3 nucleotides: TGTGCCATCAGGGAGGGGAGATACACTGAAGCTTTCTTT.